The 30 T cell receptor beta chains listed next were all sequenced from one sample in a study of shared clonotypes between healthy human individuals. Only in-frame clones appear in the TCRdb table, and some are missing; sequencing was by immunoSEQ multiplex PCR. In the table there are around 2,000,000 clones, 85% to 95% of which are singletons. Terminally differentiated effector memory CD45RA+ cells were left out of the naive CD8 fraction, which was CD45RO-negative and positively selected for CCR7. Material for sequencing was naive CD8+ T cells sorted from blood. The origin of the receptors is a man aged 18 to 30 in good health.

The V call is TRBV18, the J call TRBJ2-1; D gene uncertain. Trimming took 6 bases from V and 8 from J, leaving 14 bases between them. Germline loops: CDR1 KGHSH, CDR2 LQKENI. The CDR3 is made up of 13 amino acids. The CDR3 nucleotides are TGTGCCAGCTCCCCCCAAGACAAGGATGAGCAGTTCTTC. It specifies CASSPQDKDEQFF. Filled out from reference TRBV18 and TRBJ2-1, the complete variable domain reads NAGVMQNPRHLVRRRGQEARLRCSPMKGHSHVYWYRQLPEEGLKFMVYLQKENIIDESGMPKERFSAEFPKEGPSILRIQQVVRGDSAAYFCASSPQDKDEQFFGPGTRLTVL.

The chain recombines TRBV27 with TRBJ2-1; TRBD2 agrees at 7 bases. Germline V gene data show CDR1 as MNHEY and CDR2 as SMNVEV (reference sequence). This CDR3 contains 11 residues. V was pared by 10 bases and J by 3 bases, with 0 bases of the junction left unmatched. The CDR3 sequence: CATSGYNEQFF. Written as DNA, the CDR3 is TGTGCCACTAGCGGCTACAATGAGCAGTTCTTC.

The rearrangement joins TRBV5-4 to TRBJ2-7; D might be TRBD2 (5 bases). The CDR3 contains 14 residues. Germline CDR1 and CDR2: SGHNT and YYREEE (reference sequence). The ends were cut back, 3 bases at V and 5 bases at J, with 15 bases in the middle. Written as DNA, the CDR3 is TGTGCCAGCAGCTATGGACGGGGTTGGGACGAGCAGTACTTC. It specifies CASSYGRGWDEQYF.

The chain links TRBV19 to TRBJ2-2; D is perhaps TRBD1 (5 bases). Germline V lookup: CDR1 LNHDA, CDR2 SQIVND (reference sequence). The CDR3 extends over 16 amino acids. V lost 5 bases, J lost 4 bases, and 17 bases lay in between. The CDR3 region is CASSPLPSGRTGELFF. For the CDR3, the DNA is TGTGCCAGTAGTCCCCTCCCCTCAGGGCGCACCGGGGAGCTGTTTTTT.

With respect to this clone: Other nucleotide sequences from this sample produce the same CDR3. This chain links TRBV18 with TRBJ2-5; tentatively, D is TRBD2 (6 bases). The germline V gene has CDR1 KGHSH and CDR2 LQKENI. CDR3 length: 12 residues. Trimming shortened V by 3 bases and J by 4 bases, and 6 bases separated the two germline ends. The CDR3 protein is CASSPGGETQYF. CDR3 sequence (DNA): TGTGCCAGCTCACCGGGGGGAGAGACCCAGTACTTC. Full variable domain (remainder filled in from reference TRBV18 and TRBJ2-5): NAGVMQNPRHLVRRRGQEARLRCSPMKGHSHVYWYRQLPEEGLKFMVYLQKENIIDESGMPKERFSAEFPKEGPSILRIQQVVRGDSAAYFCASSPGGETQYFGPGTRLLVL.

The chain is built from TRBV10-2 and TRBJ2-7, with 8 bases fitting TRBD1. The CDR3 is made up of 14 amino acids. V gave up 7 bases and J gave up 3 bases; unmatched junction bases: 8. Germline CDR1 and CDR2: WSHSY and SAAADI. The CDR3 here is CASIGVTGGYEQYF. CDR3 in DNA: TGCGCCAGCATCGGGGTAACAGGGGGCTACGAGCAGTACTTC.

The CDR3 region has the DNA TGTGCCAGCAGCTTAGTCGGGACCTCCTACGAGCAGTACTTC. It codes for CASSLVGTSYEQYF. The gene calls are TRBV7-8 and TRBJ2-7; D could derive from TRBD1 or TRBD2 (5 bases each). Germline CDR1 is SGHVS and CDR2 is FQNEAQ. CDR3 size: 14 residues. The V end lost 1 base, the J end lost 0 bases, and 7 bases lay between the germline ends.

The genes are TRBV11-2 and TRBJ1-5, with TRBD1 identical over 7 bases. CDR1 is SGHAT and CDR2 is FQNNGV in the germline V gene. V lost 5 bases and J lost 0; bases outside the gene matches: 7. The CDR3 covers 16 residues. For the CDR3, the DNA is TGTGCCAGCAGCCCCCTTGGACAGGTTAGCAATCAGCCCCAGCATTTT. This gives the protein CASSPLGQVSNQPQHF.

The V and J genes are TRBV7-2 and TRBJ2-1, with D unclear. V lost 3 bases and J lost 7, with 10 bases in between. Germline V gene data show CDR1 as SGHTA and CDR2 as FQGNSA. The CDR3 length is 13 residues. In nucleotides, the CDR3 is TGTGCCAGCAGCTTCGTGTTTGGGAATGAGCAGTTCTTC. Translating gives CASSFVFGNEQFF.

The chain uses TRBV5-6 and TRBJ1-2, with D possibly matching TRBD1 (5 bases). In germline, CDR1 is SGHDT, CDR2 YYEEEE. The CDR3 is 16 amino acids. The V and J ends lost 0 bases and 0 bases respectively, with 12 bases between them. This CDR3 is CASSLDRSGTNYGYTF. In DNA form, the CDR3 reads TGTGCCAGCAGCTTGGACAGGTCGGGGACTAACTATGGCTACACCTTC.

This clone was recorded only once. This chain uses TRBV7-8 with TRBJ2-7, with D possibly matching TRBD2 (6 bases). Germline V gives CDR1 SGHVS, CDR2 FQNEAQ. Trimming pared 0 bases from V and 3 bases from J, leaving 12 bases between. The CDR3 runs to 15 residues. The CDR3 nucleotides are TGTGCCAGCAGCTTAGCGGGGGGAGAAGGCTACGAGCAGTACTTC. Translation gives CASSLAGGEGYEQYF.

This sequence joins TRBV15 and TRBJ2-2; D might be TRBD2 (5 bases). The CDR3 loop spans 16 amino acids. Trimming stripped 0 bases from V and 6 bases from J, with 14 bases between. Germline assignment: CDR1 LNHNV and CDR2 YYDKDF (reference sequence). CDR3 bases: TGTGCCACCAGCAGAGAAAGTGGGAGTGTCGCCGGGGAGCTGTTTTTT. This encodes CATSRESGSVAGELFF.

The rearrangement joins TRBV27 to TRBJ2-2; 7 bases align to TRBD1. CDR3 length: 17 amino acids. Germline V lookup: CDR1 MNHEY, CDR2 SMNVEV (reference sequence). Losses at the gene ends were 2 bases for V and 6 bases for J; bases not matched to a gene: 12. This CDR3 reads CASSLVTVRGLSGELFF. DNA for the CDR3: TGTGCCAGCAGTTTAGTAACCGTCAGGGGGTTATCCGGGGAGCTGTTTTTT.

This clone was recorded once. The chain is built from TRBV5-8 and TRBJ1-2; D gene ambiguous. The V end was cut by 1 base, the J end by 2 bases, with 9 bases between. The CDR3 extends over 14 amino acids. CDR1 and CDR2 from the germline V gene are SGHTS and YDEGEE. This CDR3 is CASSLRAGNYGYTF. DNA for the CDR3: TGTGCCAGCAGCTTGAGAGCGGGAAACTATGGCTACACCTTC.

This CDR3 is CAWRGTGGATDTQYF. The CDR3 DNA reads as TGTGCCTGGAGGGGGACAGGGGGGGCGACAGATACGCAGTATTTT. J is TRBJ2-3 and V is TRBV30, with 11 bases that match TRBD1. The junction had 5 bases not matched to a gene; V was cut back by 3 bases and J by 3 bases. Germline V lookup: CDR1 GTSNPN, CDR2 SVGIG (reference sequence). The CDR3 length is 15 residues.

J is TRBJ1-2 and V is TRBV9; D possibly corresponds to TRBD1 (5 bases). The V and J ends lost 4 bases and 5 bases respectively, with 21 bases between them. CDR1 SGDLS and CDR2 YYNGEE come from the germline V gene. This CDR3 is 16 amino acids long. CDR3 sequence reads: CASSPIMTALGYGYTF. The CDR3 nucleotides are TGTGCCAGCAGCCCCATCATGACAGCCCTGGGGTATGGCTACACCTTC.

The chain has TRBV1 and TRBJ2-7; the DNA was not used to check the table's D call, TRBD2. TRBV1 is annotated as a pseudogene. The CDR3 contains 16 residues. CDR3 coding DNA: TGCACCAGCAGCCCCAAGCCGGGGGATATCAAGTACGAGCAGTACTTC. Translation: CTSSPKPGDIKYEQYF.

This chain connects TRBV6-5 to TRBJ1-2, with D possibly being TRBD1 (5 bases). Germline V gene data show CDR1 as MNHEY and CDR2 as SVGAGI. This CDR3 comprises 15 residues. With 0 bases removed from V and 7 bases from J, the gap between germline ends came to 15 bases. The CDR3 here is CASSYSNSGGGGYTF. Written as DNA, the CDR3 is TGTGCCAGCAGTTACTCGAATTCTGGGGGTGGTGGCTACACCTTC.

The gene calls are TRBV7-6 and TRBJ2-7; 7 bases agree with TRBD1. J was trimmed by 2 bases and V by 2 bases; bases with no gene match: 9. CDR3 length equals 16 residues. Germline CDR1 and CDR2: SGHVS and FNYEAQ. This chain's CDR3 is CASSLFYRGATYEQYF. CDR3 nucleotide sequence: TGTGCCAGCAGCTTATTCTACAGGGGAGCAACCTACGAGCAGTACTTC.

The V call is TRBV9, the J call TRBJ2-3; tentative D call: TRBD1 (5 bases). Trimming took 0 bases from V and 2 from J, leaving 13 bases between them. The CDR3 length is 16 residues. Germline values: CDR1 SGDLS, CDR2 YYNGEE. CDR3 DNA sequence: TGTGCCAGCAGCGTAGGGACATCGAGTCTCACAGATACGCAGTATTTT. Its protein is CASSVGTSSLTDTQYF.

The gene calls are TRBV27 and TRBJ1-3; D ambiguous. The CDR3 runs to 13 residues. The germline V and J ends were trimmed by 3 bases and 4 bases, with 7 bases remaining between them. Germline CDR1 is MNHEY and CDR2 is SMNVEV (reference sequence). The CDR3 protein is CASSFARGNTIYF. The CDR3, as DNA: TGTGCCAGCAGTTTTGCCAGGGGAAACACCATATATTTT.

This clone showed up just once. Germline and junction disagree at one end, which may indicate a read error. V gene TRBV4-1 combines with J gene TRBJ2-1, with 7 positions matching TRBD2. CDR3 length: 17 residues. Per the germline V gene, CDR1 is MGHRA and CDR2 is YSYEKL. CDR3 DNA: TGCGCCAGCAGTCAAGGACTAGGAGAGTGGGGCTACAATGAGCAGTTCTTC. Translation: CASSQGLGEWGYNEQFF.

This CDR3 is CASSETGISSYEQYF. The CDR3, as DNA: TGTGCCAGCAGCGAAACAGGGATAAGCTCCTACGAGCAGTACTTC. V usage is TRBV5-4 and J usage is TRBJ2-7; possible D gene TRBD1, 6 bases. The germline V gene has CDR1 SGHNT and CDR2 YYREEE (reference sequence). This CDR3 has 15 residues. V lost 4 bases and J lost 0, with 14 bases in between. The variable domain in full, with the rest retrieved from reference TRBV5-4 and TRBJ2-7, is ETGVTQSPTHLIKTRGQQVTLRCSSQSGHNTVSWYQQALGQGPQFIFQYYREEENGRGNFPPRFSGLQFPNYSSELNVNALELDDSALYLCASSETGISSYEQYFGPGTRLTVT.

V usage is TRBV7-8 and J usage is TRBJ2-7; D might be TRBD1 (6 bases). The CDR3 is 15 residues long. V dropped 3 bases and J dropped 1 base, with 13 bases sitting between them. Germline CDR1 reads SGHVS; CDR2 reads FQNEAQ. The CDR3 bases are TGTGCCAGCAGCTTGGGCGACAGGTCGTCCTACGAGCAGTACTTC. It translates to CASSLGDRSSYEQYF.

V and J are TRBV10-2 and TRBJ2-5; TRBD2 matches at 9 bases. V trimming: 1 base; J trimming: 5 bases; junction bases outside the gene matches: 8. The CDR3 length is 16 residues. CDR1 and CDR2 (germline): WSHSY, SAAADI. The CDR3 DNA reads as TGCGCCAGCAGTGAGTTTCCTAGCGGGATTGGGGAGACCCAGTACTTC. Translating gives CASSEFPSGIGETQYF.

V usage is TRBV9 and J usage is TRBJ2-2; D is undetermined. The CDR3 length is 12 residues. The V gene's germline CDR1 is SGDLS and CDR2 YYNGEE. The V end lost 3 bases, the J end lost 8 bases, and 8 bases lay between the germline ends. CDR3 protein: CASSDPRGELFF. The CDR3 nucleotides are TGTGCCAGCAGCGACCCTAGGGGGGAGCTGTTTTTT.

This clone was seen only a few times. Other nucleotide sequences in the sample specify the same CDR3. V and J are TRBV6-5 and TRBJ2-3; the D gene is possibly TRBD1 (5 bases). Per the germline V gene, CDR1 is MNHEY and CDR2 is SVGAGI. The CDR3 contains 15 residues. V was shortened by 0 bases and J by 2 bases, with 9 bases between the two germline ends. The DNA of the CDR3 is TGTGCCAGCAGTTACTCCTTAGGGGCCACAGATACGCAGTATTTT. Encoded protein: CASSYSLGATDTQYF.

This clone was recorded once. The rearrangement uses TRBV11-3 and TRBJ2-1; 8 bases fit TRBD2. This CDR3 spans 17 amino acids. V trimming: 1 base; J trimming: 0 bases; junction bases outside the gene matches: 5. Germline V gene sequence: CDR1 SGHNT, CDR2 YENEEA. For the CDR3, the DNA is TGTGCCAGCAGCTTAGGGCCTCGGGAGGGCTCCTACAATGAGCAGTTCTTC. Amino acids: CASSLGPREGSYNEQFF.

The CDR3 loop reads CASIPADSDSPLHF. As DNA, the CDR3 is TGTGCCAGCATCCCTGCCGACTCGGATTCACCCCTCCACTTT. J is TRBJ1-6 and V is TRBV7-8; D not certain. Trimming pared 7 bases from V and 8 bases from J, leaving 15 bases between. This CDR3 has 14 amino acids. Germline V lookup: CDR1 SGHVS, CDR2 FQNEAQ.

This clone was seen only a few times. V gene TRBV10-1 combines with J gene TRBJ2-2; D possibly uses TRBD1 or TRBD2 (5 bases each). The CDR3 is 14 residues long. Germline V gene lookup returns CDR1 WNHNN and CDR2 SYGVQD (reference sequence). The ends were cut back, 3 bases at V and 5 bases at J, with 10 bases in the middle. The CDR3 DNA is TGCGCCAGCAGTGATCACGGGACGACCGGGGAGCTGTTTTTT. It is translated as CASSDHGTTGELFF.